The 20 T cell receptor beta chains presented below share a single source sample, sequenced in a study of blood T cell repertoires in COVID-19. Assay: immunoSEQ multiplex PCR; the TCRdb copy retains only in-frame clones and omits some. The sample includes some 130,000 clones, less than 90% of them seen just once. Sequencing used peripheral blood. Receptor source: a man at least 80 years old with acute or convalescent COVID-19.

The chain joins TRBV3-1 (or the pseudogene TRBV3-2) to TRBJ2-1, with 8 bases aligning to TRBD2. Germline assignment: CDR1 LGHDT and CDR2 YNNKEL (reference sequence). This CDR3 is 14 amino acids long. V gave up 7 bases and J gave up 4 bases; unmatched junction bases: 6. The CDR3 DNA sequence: TGTGCCAGCACCTTAGCGGGGAAATACAATGAGCAGTTCTTC. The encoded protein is CASTLAGKYNEQFF.

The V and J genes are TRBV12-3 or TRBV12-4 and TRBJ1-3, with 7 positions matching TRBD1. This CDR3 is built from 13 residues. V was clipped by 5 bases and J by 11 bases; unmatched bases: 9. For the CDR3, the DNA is TGTGCCAGCAGTGCTAGACAGGGCTCGGCCATATATTTT. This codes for CASSARQGSAIYF.

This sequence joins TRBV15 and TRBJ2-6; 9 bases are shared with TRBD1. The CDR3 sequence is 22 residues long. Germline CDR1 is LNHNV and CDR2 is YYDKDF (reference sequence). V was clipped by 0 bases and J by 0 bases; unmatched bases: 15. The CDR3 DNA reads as TGTGCCACCAGCAGAGATCCACCGGGACAGGGATTTGCTAGCTCTGGGGCCAACGTCCTGACTTTC. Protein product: CATSRDPPGQGFASSGANVLTF.

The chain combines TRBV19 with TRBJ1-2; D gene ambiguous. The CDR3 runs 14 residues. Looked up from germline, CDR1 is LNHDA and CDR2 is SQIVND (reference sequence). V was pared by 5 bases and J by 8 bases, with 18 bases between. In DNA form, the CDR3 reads TGTGCCAGTAGTGAAGGCGGAGCGACCCAGGGCTACACCTTC. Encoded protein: CASSEGGATQGYTF.

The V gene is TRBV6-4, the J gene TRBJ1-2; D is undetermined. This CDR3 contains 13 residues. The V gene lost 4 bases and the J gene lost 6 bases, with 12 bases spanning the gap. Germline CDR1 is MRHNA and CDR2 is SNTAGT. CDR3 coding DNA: TGTGCCAGCAGTGGAGGAGGGAGGGATGGCTACACCTTC. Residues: CASSGGGRDGYTF.

The DNA for the CDR3 is TGTGCCAGCAGCGATGGACAGGGGGTTTCCTACGAGCAGTACTTC. It specifies CASSDGQGVSYEQYF. The chain joins TRBV5-4 to TRBJ2-7; 10 nucleotides line up with TRBD1. Trimming took 4 bases from V and 1 from J; bases not matched to a gene: 5. The CDR3 length is 15 residues. The germline CDR1 and CDR2 sequences are SGHNT and YYREEE (reference sequence).

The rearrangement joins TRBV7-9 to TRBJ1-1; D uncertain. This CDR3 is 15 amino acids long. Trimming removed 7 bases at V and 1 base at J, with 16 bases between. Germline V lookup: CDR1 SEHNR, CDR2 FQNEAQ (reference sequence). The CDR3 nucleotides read TGTGCCAGCACTCTCGGCGGGAGCCCGAACACTGAAGCTTTCTTT. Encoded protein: CASTLGGSPNTEAFF.

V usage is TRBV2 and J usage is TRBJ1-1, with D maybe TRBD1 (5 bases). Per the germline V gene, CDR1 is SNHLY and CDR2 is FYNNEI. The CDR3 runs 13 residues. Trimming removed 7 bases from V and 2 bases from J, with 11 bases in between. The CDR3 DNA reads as TGTGCCAGCATTGGACAAGTCAACACTGAAGCTTTCTTT. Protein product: CASIGQVNTEAFF.

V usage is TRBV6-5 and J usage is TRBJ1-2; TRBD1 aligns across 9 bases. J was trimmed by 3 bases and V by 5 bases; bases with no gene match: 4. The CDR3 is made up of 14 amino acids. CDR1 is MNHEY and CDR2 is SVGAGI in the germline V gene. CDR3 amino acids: CASSQQGADYGYTF. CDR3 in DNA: TGTGCCAGCAGTCAACAGGGGGCTGACTATGGCTACACCTTC.

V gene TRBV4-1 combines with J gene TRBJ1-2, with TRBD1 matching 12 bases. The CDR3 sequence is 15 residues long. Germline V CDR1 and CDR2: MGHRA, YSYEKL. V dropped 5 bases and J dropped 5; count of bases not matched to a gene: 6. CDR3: CASSGRDRGQYGYTF. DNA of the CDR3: TGCGCCAGCAGCGGCCGGGACAGGGGGCAATATGGCTACACCTTC.

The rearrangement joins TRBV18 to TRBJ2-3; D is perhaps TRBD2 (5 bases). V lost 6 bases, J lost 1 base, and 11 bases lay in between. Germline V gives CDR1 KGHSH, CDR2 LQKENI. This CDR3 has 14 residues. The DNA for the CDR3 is TGTGCCAGCTCCCGGGGTACGGGCACAGATACGCAGTATTTT. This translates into CASSRGTGTDTQYF.

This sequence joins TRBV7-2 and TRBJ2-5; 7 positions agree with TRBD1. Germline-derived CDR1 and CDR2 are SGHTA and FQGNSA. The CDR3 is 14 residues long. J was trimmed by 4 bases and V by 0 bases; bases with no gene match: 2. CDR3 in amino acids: CASSLATGIETQYF. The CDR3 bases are TGTGCCAGCAGCTTAGCGACAGGGATAGAGACCCAGTACTTC.

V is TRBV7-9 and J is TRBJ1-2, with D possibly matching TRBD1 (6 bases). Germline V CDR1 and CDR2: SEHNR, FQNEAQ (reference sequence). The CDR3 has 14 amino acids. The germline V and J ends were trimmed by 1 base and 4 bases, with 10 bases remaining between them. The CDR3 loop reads CASSLVLGAYGYTF. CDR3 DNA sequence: TGTGCCAGCAGCTTAGTCTTGGGGGCCTATGGCTACACCTTC.

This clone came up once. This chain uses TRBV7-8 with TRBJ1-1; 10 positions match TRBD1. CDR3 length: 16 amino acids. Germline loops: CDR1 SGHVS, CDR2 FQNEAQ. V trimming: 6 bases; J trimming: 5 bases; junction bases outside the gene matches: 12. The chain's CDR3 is CASSLTGGQEGTEAFF. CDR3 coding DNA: TGTGCCAGCAGTTTGACAGGGGGCCAAGAAGGGACTGAAGCTTTCTTT.

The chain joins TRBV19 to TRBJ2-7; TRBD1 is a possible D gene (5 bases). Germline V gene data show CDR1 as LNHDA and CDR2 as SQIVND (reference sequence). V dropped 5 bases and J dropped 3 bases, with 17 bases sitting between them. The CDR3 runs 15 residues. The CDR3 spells CASSSLPGQGYEQYF. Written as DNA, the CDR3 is TGTGCCAGTAGTTCCCTCCCCGGCCAGGGCTACGAGCAGTACTTC.

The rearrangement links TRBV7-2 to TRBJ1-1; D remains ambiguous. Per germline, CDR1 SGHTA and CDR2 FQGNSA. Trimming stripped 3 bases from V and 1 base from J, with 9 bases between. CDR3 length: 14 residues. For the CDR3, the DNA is TGTGCCAGCAGCTTCGAGGGCGGGAACACTGAAGCTTTCTTT. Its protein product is CASSFEGGNTEAFF.

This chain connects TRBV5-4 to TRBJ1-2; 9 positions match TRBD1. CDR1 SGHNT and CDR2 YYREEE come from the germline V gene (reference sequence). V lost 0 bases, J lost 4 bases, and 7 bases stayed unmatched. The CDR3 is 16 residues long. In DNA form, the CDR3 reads TGTGCCAGCAGCTTGGCAGGGACAGGGATCCCCTATGGCTACACCTTC. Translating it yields CASSLAGTGIPYGYTF.

CDR3 sequence: CASSQDQGQGWHSPLHF. Here the CDR3 DNA reads TGCGCCAGCAGCCAAGATCAGGGCCAGGGGTGGCATTCACCCCTCCACTTT. The V call is TRBV4-3, the J call TRBJ1-6; TRBD1 is a possible D gene (6 bases). Trimming removed 0 bases from V and 8 bases from J, with 17 bases in between. The germline V gene has CDR1 LGHNA and CDR2 YSLEER. This CDR3 spans 17 amino acids.

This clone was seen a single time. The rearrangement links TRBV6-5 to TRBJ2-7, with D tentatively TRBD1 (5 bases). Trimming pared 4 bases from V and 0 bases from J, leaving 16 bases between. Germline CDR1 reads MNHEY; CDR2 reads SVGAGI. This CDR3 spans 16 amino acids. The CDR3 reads CASSSPQGRLSYEQYF. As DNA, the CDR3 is TGTGCCAGCAGTTCCCCCCAGGGTCGCCTCTCCTACGAGCAGTACTTC.

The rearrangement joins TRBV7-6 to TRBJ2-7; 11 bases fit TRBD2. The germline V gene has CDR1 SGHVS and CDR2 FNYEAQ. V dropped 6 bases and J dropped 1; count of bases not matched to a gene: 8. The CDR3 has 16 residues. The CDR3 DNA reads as TGTGCCAGCAGTCCTTTCACTAGCGGGGGTTCCTACGAGCAGTACTTC. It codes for CASSPFTSGGSYEQYF.